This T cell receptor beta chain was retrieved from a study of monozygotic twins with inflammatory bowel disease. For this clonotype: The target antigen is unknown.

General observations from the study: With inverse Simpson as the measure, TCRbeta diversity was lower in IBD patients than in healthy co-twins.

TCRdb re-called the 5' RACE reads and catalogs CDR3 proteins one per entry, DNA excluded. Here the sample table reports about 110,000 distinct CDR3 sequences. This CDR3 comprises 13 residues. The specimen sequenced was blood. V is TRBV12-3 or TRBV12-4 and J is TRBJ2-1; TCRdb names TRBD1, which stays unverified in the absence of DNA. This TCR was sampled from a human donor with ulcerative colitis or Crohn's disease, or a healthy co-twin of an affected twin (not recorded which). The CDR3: CASRPGPNNEQFF.